The rows below give T cell receptor beta chains drawn from one sample of a study of blood T cell repertoires in COVID-19. Method: immunoSEQ multiplex PCR; TCRdb's copy keeps in-frame clones and lacks some. The repertoire has roughly 230,000 clones, around 86% of them found once; the top ten carry about 7%. Sequences were obtained from PBMCs or T cells enriched from blood (not recorded which). Source of these receptors: a man younger than 45 in a cohort exposed to, infected with or recovered from COVID-19 (not recorded which). Each CDR3 is given with its conserved first and last residue. D genes are given only for firm matches. Expanded clones get a size class; other rows say once, few or many, or leave the size out.

j_call v_call clone_size d_call cdr3_nt cdr3_aa
TRBJ2-3 TRBV5-1 . TRBD2 TGCGCCAGCAGCTCCGGACTAGCGGTACGGGATACGCAGTATTTT CASSSGLAVRDTQYF
TRBJ1-2 TRBV7-9 . TRBD1 TGTGCCAGCAGCGTAGACAGGGGGCATGGCTACACCTTC CASSVDRGHGYTF
TRBJ1-2 TRBV23-1 once . TGCGCCAGCAGTCAACGACAGGCATACTATGGCTACACCTTC CASSQRQAYYGYTF
TRBJ2-1 TRBV11-3 . TRBD1 TGTGCCTCTCAGGGGGCGAATGAGCAGTTCTTC CASQGANEQFF
TRBJ1-2 TRBV6-4 once . TGTGCCAGCACCCATCCAGGACAGAGTTATGGCTACACCTTC CASTHPGQSYGYTF
TRBJ2-1 TRBV6-5 . TRBD1 TGTGCCAGCAGCGACAGGGGGCGCGTCAATGAGCAGTTCTTC CASSDRGRVNEQFF
TRBJ2-1 TRBV6-2/TRBV6-3 . TRBD2 TGTGCCAGCAGCAGAAGCGGGAGGGCCTACAATGAGCAGTTCTTC CASSRSGRAYNEQFF
TRBJ2-1 TRBV5-1 . TRBD2 TGCGCCAGCAGCTGGACTAGCGGGAGCACCAATGAGCAGTTCTTC CASSWTSGSTNEQFF
TRBJ2-5 TRBV7-9 once TRBD2 TGTGCCAGCAGCCCCGGCGGCGGGACTAGACGAGAGACCCAGTACTTC CASSPGGGTRRETQYF
TRBJ1-2 TRBV10-3 . . TGTGCCGGCTACCGTGGGGGGTCAAATGGCTACACCTTC CAGYRGGSNGYTF
TRBJ2-1 TRBV14 . TRBD2 TGTGCCAGCAGACCCAACCCAGGACTAGCGTCGACCCCTAGCTCCTACAATGAGCAGTTCTTC CASRPNPGLASTPSSYNEQFF
TRBJ1-1 TRBV27 . . TGTGCCAGCAGTTTCCGTACAGGGAACACTGAAGCTTTCTTT CASSFRTGNTEAFF
TRBJ2-3 TRBV3-1/TRBV3-2 many TRBD2 TGTGCCAGCAGCCAAGATAGGACTAGCGGGAGGGCCCGGAACACAGATACGCAGTATTTT CASSQDRTSGRARNTDTQYF
TRBJ2-7 TRBV27 . TRBD2 TGTGCCAGCAGTTTTCGGACTAGCGGGGGCAACGAGCAGTACTTC CASSFRTSGGNEQYF
TRBJ2-7 TRBV28 . . TGTGCCAGCAGTTTTCCAGCAGGGGCGAAGTTTGCCTACGAGCAGTACTTC CASSFPAGAKFAYEQYF
TRBJ1-3 TRBV4-1 . . TGCGCCAGCAGCCAGTTAGCCGGGAACACCATATATTTT CASSQLAGNTIYF
TRBJ1-2 TRBV7-2 . . TGTGCCAGCAGCTCCTCGGGCGGGGAGTATGGCTACACCTTC CASSSSGGEYGYTF
TRBJ1-2 TRBV12-5 once . TGTGCTAGTGGTTTGGTACCTGATTCCAGGATTCCCTATGGCTACACCTTC CASGLVPDSRIPYGYTF
TRBJ2-2 TRBV24-1 . . TGTGCCGCGCGGGACGGGGGGCGCGGGGAGCTGTTTTTT CAARDGGRGELFF
TRBJ2-1 TRBV5-4 . TRBD2 TGTGCCAGCAGCCTCCCACTAGCGGGAGGGCGCAATGAGCAGTTCTTC CASSLPLAGGRNEQFF
TRBJ1-1 TRBV27 . . TGTGCCAGCAGTTCACAGTTGCTTGGGCCTGAAGCTTTCTTT CASSSQLLGPEAFF
TRBJ1-1 TRBV27 . . TGTGCCAGCAGTATAGGTGGGGCGAACACTGAAGCTTTCTTT CASSIGGANTEAFF
TRBJ1-1 TRBV10-3 . TRBD1 TGTGCCATCAGTCCGGGACAGGGAATGAACACTGAAGCTTTCTTT CAISPGQGMNTEAFF
TRBJ2-7 TRBV12-3/TRBV12-4 . . TGTGCCAGCGCAGTGCCAGGGCAAGAGCAGTACTTC CASAVPGQEQYF
TRBJ2-5 TRBV7-3 . . TGTGCCAGCAGCGACCCGCGGGACCCCCAAGAGACCCAGTACTTC CASSDPRDPQETQYF
TRBJ2-1 TRBV4-1 . . TGCGCCAGCAGCCAAGATCTGGGGGCCAACACCTACAATGAGCAGTTCTTC CASSQDLGANTYNEQFF
TRBJ2-1 TRBV15 once . TGTGCCACCAACATTGGGCAGGTGGACAATGAGCAGTTCTTC CATNIGQVDNEQFF
TRBJ2-5 TRBV27 . . TGTGCCAGCAGTTTATACTCTAATTCCCAACAAGAGACCCAGTACTTC CASSLYSNSQQETQYF
TRBJ2-1 TRBV14 . TRBD1 TGTGCCAGCAGCCATGAGGGGGCCCTAGTTTATGAGCAGTTCTTC CASSHEGALVYEQFF